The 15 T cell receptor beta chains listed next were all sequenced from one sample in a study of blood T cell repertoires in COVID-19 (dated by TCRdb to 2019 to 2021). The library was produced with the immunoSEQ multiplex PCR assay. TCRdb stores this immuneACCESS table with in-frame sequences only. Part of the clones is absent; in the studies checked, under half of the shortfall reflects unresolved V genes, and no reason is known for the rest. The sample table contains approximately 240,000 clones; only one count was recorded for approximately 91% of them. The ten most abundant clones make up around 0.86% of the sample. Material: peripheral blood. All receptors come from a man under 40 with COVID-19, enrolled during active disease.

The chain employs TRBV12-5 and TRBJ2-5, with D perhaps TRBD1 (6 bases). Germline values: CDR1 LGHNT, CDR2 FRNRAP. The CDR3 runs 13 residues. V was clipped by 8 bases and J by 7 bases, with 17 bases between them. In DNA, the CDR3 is TGTGCTAGTTTACAGGGAAGGGGTGGGACCCAGTACTTC. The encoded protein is CASLQGRGGTQYF.

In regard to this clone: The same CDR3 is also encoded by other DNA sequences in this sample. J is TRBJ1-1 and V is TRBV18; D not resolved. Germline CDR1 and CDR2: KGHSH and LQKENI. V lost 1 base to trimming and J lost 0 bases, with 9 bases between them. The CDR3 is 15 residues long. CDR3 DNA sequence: TGTGCCAGCTCACCACTTGGGGAGATGAACACTGAAGCTTTCTTT. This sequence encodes CASSPLGEMNTEAFF.

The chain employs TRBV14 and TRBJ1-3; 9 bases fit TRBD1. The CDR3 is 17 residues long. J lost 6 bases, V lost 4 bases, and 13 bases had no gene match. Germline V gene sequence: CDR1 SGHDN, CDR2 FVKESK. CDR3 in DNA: TGTGCCAGCAGCCGATCCGGGACAGGGTTTGGAGAAAACACCATATATTTT. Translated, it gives CASSRSGTGFGENTIYF.

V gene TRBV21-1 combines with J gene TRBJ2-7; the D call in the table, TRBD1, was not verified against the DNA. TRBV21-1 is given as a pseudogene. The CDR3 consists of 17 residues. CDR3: CASSKPLDRGPSYEQYF. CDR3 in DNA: TGTGCCAGCAGCAAGCCCCTAGACAGGGGGCCTTCCTACGAGCAGTACTTC.

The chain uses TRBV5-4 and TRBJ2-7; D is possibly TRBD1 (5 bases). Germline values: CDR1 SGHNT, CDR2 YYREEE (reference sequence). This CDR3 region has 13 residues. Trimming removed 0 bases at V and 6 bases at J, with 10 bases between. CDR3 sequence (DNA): TGTGCCAGCAGCTTGGCCCAGGGTTCCGAGCAGTACTTC. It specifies CASSLAQGSEQYF. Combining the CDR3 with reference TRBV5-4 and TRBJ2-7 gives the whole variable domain ETGVTQSPTHLIKTRGQQVTLRCSSQSGHNTVSWYQQALGQGPQFIFQYYREEENGRGNFPPRFSGLQFPNYSSELNVNALELDDSALYLCASSLAQGSEQYFGPGTRLTVT.

The CDR3 DNA sequence: TGTGCCAGCGGGAGAGGCAATTCCGGCACAGATACGCAGTATTTT. Translating gives CASGRGNSGTDTQYF. The genes are TRBV11-3 and TRBJ2-3, with D perhaps matching TRBD2 (5 bases). The CDR3 contains 15 residues. The V and J ends lost 8 bases and 1 base respectively, with 16 bases between them. Germline V gene sequence: CDR1 SGHNT, CDR2 YENEEA.

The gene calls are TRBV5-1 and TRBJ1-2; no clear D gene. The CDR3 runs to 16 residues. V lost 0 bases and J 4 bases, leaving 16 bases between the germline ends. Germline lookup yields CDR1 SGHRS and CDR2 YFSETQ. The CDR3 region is CASSLAFPTEAYGYTF. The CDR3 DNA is TGCGCCAGCAGCTTGGCCTTCCCCACGGAGGCCTATGGCTACACCTTC.

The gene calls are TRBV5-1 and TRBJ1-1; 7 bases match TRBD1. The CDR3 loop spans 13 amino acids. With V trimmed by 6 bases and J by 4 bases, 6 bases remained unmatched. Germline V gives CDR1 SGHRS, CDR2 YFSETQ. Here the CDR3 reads CASTPTGSTEAFF. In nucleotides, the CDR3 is TGCGCCAGCACCCCGACAGGGAGCACTGAAGCTTTCTTT.

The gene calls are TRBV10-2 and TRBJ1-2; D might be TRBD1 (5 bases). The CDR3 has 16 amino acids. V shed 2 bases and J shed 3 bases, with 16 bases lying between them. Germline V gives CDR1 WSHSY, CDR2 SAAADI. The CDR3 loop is CASSEIPRVSDYGYTF. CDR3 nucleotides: TGCGCCAGCAGTGAGATCCCCAGGGTCTCGGACTATGGCTACACCTTC.

The CDR3 loop reads CASTLRTSGGASYEQYF. CDR3 DNA sequence: TGTGCCAGCACCCTAAGGACTAGCGGGGGGGCGTCCTACGAGCAGTACTTC. V usage is TRBV11-2 and J usage is TRBJ2-7; 15 nucleotides align to TRBD2. This CDR3 region has 17 residues. Per germline, CDR1 SGHAT and CDR2 FQNNGV. The junction had 8 bases not matched to a gene; V was cut back by 7 bases and J by 1 base.

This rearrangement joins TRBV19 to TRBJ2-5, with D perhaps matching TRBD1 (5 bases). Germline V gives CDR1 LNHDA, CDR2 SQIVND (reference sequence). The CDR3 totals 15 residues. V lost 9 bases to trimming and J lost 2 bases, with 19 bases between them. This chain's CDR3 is CASRQTANTQETQYF. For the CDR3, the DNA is TGTGCCAGCCGGCAGACAGCTAATACTCAAGAGACCCAGTACTTC. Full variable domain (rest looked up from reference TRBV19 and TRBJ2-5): DGGITQSPKYLFRKEGQNVTLSCEQNLNHDAMYWYRQDPGQGLRLIYYSQIVNDFQKGDIAEGYSVSREKKESFPLTVTSAQKNPTAFYLCASRQTANTQETQYFGPGTRLLVL.

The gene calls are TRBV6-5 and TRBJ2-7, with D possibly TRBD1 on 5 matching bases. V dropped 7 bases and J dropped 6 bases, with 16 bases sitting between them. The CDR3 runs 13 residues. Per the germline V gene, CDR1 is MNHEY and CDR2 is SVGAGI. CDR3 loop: CASTASPGSEQYF. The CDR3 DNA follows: TGTGCCAGCACGGCCTCACCAGGGTCCGAGCAGTACTTC.

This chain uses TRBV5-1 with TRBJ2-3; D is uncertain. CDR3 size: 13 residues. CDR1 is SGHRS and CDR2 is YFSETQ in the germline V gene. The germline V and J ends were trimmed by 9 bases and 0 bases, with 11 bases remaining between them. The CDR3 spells CAIILTSTDTQYF. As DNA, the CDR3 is TGCGCCATCATTCTAACTAGCACAGATACGCAGTATTTT.

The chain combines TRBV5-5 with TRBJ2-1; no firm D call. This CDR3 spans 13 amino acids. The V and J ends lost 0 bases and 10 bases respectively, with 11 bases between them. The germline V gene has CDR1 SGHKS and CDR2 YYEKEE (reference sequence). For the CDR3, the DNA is TGTGCCAGCAGCTTGGCCCCGAGCCGCGAGCAGTTCTTC. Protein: CASSLAPSREQFF.

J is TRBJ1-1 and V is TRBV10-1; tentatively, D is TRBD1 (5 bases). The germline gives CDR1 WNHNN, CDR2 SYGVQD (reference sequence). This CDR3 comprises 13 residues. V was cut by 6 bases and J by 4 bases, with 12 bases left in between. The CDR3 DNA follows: TGCGCCAGCAGCCTCAAAAGGGGCACTGAAGCTTTCTTT. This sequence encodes CASSLKRGTEAFF.